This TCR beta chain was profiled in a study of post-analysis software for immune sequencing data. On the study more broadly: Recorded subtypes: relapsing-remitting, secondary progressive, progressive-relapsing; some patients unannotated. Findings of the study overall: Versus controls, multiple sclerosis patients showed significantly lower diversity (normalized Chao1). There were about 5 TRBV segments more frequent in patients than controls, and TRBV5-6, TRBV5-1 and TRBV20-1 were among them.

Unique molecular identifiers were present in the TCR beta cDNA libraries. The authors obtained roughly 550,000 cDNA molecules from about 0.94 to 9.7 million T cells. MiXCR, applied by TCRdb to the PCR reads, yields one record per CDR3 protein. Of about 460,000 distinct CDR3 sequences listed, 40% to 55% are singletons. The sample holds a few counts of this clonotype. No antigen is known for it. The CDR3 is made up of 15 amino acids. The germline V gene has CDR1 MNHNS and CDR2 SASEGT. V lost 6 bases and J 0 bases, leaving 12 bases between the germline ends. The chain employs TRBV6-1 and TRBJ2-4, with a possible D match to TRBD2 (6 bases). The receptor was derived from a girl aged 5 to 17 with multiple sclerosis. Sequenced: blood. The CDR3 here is CASSGGTLAKNIQYF. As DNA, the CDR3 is TGTGCCAGCAGCGGGGGTACCTTAGCCAAAAACATTCAGTACTTC.